The 7 T cell receptor beta chains below were found in one sample sequenced in a study of shared clonotypes between healthy human individuals. Produced via immunoSEQ multiplex PCR; TCRdb's table is partial and in-frame only. The sample lists about 2.3 million clones, under 95% occurring once. The source material was naive CD4+ T cells from PBMCs. Indicated subset: CD45RA+ positively selected. The receptors derive from a man between 18 and 29 years old in good health. Some clones in this sample may be carry-over from other donors' samples.

The chain employs TRBV5-1 and TRBJ2-2; 8 bases line up with TRBD1. This CDR3 contains 18 residues. V shed 4 bases, J shed 0 bases, and the junction held 11 bases outside the gene matches. Per germline, CDR1 SGHRS and CDR2 YFSETQ. The CDR3 here is CASSPGWQGATNTGELFF. As DNA, the CDR3 is TGCGCCAGCAGCCCCGGATGGCAGGGGGCTACGAACACCGGGGAGCTGTTTTTT.

The chain uses TRBV6-1 and TRBJ1-1; D uncertain. Germline assignment: CDR1 MNHNS and CDR2 SASEGT. The CDR3 extends over 14 amino acids. V was clipped by 4 bases and J by 10 bases, with 19 bases between them. The CDR3, as DNA: TGTGCCAGCAGTGTCCCCGGGCTTCCTGGCGCAGCTTTCTTT. This sequence encodes CASSVPGLPGAAFF.

This chain connects TRBV25-1 to TRBJ2-3; TRBD2 aligns across 11 bases. This CDR3 region has 14 residues. The germline CDR1 and CDR2 sequences are MGHDK and SYGVNS. V was pared by 6 bases and J by 4 bases, with 3 bases of the junction left unmatched. CDR3 amino acids: CASRVAGGSDTQYF. As DNA, the CDR3 is TGTGCCAGCAGAGTAGCGGGAGGGTCAGATACGCAGTATTTT.

The chain combines TRBV27 with TRBJ2-3; tentatively, D is TRBD1 (5 bases). In germline, CDR1 is MNHEY, CDR2 SMNVEV (reference sequence). The CDR3 totals 13 residues. The germline V and J ends were trimmed by 10 bases and 2 bases, with 13 bases remaining between them. CDR3 in DNA: TGTGCCACCTCGGACACAAACACAGATACGCAGTATTTT. Translating it yields CATSDTNTDTQYF.

The V call is TRBV11-2, the J call TRBJ1-4, with D perhaps TRBD1 (5 bases). Trimming left V 0 bases short and J 7 bases short, with 18 bases between. This CDR3 comprises 17 residues. Germline loops: CDR1 SGHAT, CDR2 FQNNGV. Written as DNA, the CDR3 is TGTGCCAGCAGCTTAGATGTTCCCGCCCGCGGGGGTGAAAAACTGTTTTTT. Residues: CASSLDVPARGGEKLFF.

The chain joins TRBV6-5 to TRBJ2-1; 8 nucleotides align to TRBD2. The germline V gene has CDR1 MNHEY and CDR2 SVGAGI. J was trimmed by 7 bases and V by 1 base; bases with no gene match: 6. The length of the CDR3 is 15 residues. CDR3 coding DNA: TGTGCCAGCAGTTACTGGAGCGGGGGTGGGAATGAGCAGTTCTTC. This gives the protein CASSYWSGGGNEQFF.

The table lists this clone with a count of one. This chain joins TRBV19 and TRBJ1-5, with 7 bases lining up with TRBD1. V trimming: 7 bases; J trimming: 11 bases; junction bases outside the gene matches: 17. The CDR3 is 15 residues long. Germline lookup yields CDR1 LNHDA and CDR2 SQIVND (reference sequence). The CDR3 DNA sequence: TGTGCCAGTACCACATACGGGACCCCAGGGGGGGCCCAGCATTTT. Translated: CASTTYGTPGGAQHF.